Sequencing of this T cell receptor (beta chain) was carried out in a study of blood T cell repertoires in COVID-19. Participant age was roughly 18 to 89 years, and participants resided in 20 to 30 US areas. Donors in Cohort 3 who had recovered were those with two negative PCRs, healthcare professional clearance, or resolution of their symptoms. The authors' processing: Reference gene primer amplification gave estimated nucleated cell counts. Generated by immunoSEQ multiplex PCR, the TCRdb table keeps only in-frame clones and is missing some. D and trimming were read from the DNA, whereas the V and J calls and clone size are those reported in that table. The sample records approximately 230,000 clones, around 89% being singletons. V lost 2 bases and J lost 4, with 8 bases in between. This CDR3 spans 12 amino acids. From germline, CDR1 is GTSNPN and CDR2 SVGIG (reference sequence).

The gene calls are TRBV30 and TRBJ1-2; D ambiguous. Sequencing used PBMCs or T cells enriched from blood (not recorded which). The TCR sequence derives from a woman under 40 who had recovered from COVID-19. This chain's CDR3 is CAWSSTAYGYTF. The CDR3 coding sequence is TGTGCCTGGAGTAGCACAGCCTATGGCTACACCTTC.